The entry below gives a single T cell receptor beta chain sequence along with its context. In its sample, this clonotype was seen once. Its antigen target is currently unknown. No per-base quality is available; no much larger clone lies one base away. This record belongs to a study of blood T cells in healthy people across ages (dated by TCRdb to 2014 to 2015). With respect to the entire study: In model experiments, roughly one uniquely barcoded TCR beta cDNA molecule per two T cells was captured by template switching. Two additional independent replicas of 1 million unique cDNA reads from the same blood draw were analyzed for two donors (one aged 18 to 30 and one aged 80 or older). Four age groups were formed from the donors: young (average approximately 15 years), middle-aged (around 41), aged (62) and long-lived (more than 75). Using deep sequencing normalized with unique cDNA molecular identifiers, the study measured how TCR beta repertoire diversity changes with age. To avoid experimental bias, donors of different ages were randomly spread across the sequencing lanes.

The library was prepared using 5' RACE. The listed sequencing device is Illumina HiSeq 2500. A second PCR of about 7 to 12 cycles was run with a J-beta primer mix and a sample-barcoded 5' primer. A unique molecular identifier was introduced onto each TCR beta cDNA molecule by a template-switch 5' adaptor carrying 12 random nucleotides. At least 3 million CDR3-containing paired-end reads were obtained from each sample. The Mint cDNA synthesis kit, primed by a TRBC-specific oligonucleotide, was used to synthesize first-strand cDNA from all RNA. All cDNA was treated with uracil-DNA glycosylase and then went through a first 18-cycle PCR with the universal primers M1SS and BC2_uni_R. The original pipeline was this. For normalization, 1 million high-quality reads, each with a distinct molecular identifier, were randomly selected from each sample. Instead of being binned into consensus sequences, reads with shared molecular identifiers were discarded. MiTCR, with a Q25 quality threshold and the strictest error-elimination algorithm, was used for CDR3 identification, clonotype clustering and error correction. A nonparametric unseen species model using Euler transformation provided a lower-bound estimate of total TCR beta diversity. The public reads were run again by TCRdb, first through fastp at Q25 and then through MiXCR, and only productive beta chains were kept. Every distinct CDR3 protein forms one entry, paired with its most common genes and DNA. The V and J calls reflect TCRdb's pipeline rather than the authors' work. The sample table records about a million distinct CDR3 sequences; roughly 47% of these occur just once. The top ten hold about a fifth of the sample.

The junction carries 20 bases between V and J, which are trimmed by 5 bases and 2 bases respectively. The CDR3 has 17 amino acids, counting the end cysteine and phenylalanine. CDR3 DNA is the only sequence kept; it has 51 bases, read in frame from the first base. The study at large found these results: Because profiling used bulk unsorted PBMCs, naive and antigen-experienced compartments could not be compared conclusively. The long-lived group showed more naive CD4+ T cells, fewer expanded clones and increased TCR diversity than the aged group, suggesting age selection. As age increased, observed TCR beta diversity per million T cells dropped in a roughly linear way, and a significant reduction was already evident by age 40. A strong correlation was found between observed TCR beta diversity and the percentage of naive T cells measured by flow cytometry. Estimates of total diversity based on one million sequenced T cells were regarded as lower bounds and as underestimates. Because donor CMV infection status was unknown, age-related changes in expanded clonotypes were potentially confounded.

Donors were 35 to 40 systemically healthy Caucasian individuals from Russia aged about 6 to 100 years. Each donor gave 8 to 10 milliliters of peripheral blood, drawn into EDTA-treated Vacutainer tubes. PBMCs were isolated by Ficoll-Paque density-gradient centrifugation, with at least 7 million obtained per sample. Trizol reagent was used to extract total RNA from PBMCs, with at least 6 micrograms per sample. The percentages of naive CD45RAhigh/CD27high T cells were determined by flow cytometry on a PBMC aliquot from every donor. The chain joins TRBV12-3 or TRBV12-4 to TRBJ2-3; a confident D gene designation cannot be given. Material for sequencing was blood. The source is an older woman in good health. The DNA sequence is given as TGTGCCAGCAGTCACCTACCGGGCGATGAGTCCACAGATACGCAGTATTTT. It translates as CASSHLPGDESTDTQYF.